This passage covers 32 T cell receptor beta chains from one sample sequenced in a study of blood T cell repertoires in COVID-19. Assay: immunoSEQ multiplex PCR; the TCRdb copy retains only in-frame clones and omits some. The top ten hold roughly 13% of the sample, which has about 190,000 clones, around 85% seen once. Input material: peripheral blood. These receptors were obtained from a man aged 45-65 years who had recovered from COVID-19.

The rearrangement uses TRBV19 and TRBJ1-1; the D gene is possibly TRBD1 (5 bases). The V gene lost 7 bases and the J gene lost 5 bases, with 17 bases spanning the gap. The CDR3 runs to 14 residues. CDR1 is LNHDA, CDR2 SQIVND, per germline (reference sequence). This chain's CDR3 is CASKEPGKSTEAFF. CDR3 bases: TGTGCCAGTAAGGAACCAGGGAAGAGTACTGAAGCTTTCTTT.

The chain employs TRBV6-2 or TRBV6-3 and TRBJ1-5; TRBD1 matches at 7 bases. The CDR3 runs 17 residues. Germline-derived CDR1 and CDR2 are MNHEY and SVGEGT. V was pared by 4 bases and J by 4 bases, with 13 bases of the junction left unmatched. The CDR3 loop is CASSSYVGGQQNQPQHF. The CDR3, as DNA: TGTGCCAGCAGTTCTTACGTGGGGGGACAGCAAAATCAGCCCCAGCATTTT.

The chain combines TRBV28 with TRBJ2-1; D not resolved. CDR3 length: 13 residues. V lost 3 bases and J lost 9, with 12 bases in between. The germline V gene encodes CDR1 MDHEN and CDR2 SYDVKM. CDR3 in amino acids: CASSFGTFVEQFF. The CDR3 DNA sequence: TGTGCCAGCAGTTTTGGCACCTTCGTTGAGCAGTTCTTC.

This clone was detected a few times. The J gene is TRBJ2-1, the V gene TRBV7-8; perhaps TRBD2 as D (6 bases). V was pared by 5 bases and J by 2 bases, with 16 bases between. CDR3 size: 16 residues. CDR1 SGHVS and CDR2 FQNEAQ come from the germline V gene. The CDR3 region is CASSPSAGNPYNEQFF. The CDR3, as DNA: TGTGCCAGCAGCCCATCAGCGGGCAACCCCTACAATGAGCAGTTCTTC. The full variable domain, completed using reference TRBV7-8 and TRBJ2-1, is GAGVSQSPRYKVAKRGQDVALRCDPISGHVSLFWYQQALGQGPEFLTYFQNEAQLDKSGLPSDRFFAERPEGSVSTLKIQRTQQEDSAVYLCASSPSAGNPYNEQFFGPGTRLTVL.

The genes are TRBV30 and TRBJ2-2; 8 bases match TRBD1. The CDR3 covers 14 residues. Trimming cost V 7 bases and J 1 base; bases outside gene matches: 5. Germline CDR1 reads GTSNPN; CDR2 reads SVGIG (reference sequence). The CDR3 DNA sequence: TGTGCCTCCTCCGGGACAGGGAACACCGGGGAGCTGTTTTTT. As protein: CASSGTGNTGELFF.

The CDR3 sequence: CASSQGTGGIGDTQYF. CDR3 nucleotides: TGTGCCAGCAGCCAGGGGACAGGGGGCATAGGGGATACGCAGTATTTT. The chain recombines TRBV7-6 with TRBJ2-3; 12 nucleotides match TRBD1. V shed 5 bases and J 6 bases; nucleotides not matched to a gene: 9. The CDR3 is 16 amino acids. The V gene's germline CDR1 is SGHVS and CDR2 FNYEAQ.

CDR3 region: CASVFREGFNYGYTF. CDR3 nucleotides: TGTGCCAGCGTCTTCCGGGAGGGTTTTAACTATGGCTACACCTTC. The rearrangement joins TRBV27 to TRBJ1-2; D remains ambiguous. Germline V gene lookup returns CDR1 MNHEY and CDR2 SMNVEV (reference sequence). Trimming pared 8 bases from V and 1 base from J, leaving 17 bases between. This CDR3 is built from 15 residues.

About this clone: This sample includes further DNA sequences coding for the same CDR3. This sequence joins TRBV6-5 and TRBJ1-5; 7 bases map to TRBD1. Per the germline V gene, CDR1 is MNHEY and CDR2 is SVGAGI. CDR3 length: 14 amino acids. The junction had 5 bases not matched to a gene; V was cut back by 5 bases and J by 4 bases. The CDR3 bases are TGTGCCAGCAGTCGGACAGGAGGGAATCAGCCCCAGCATTTT. Amino acids: CASSRTGGNQPQHF.

The chain links TRBV7-8 to TRBJ2-1; 14 bases line up with TRBD2. Per the germline V gene, CDR1 is SGHVS and CDR2 is FQNEAQ. This CDR3 is built from 16 residues. V dropped 4 bases and J dropped 3; count of bases not matched to a gene: 2. CDR3 region: CASSWGLAGVYNEQFF. The CDR3 coding sequence is TGTGCCAGCAGCTGGGGACTAGCGGGAGTCTACAATGAGCAGTTCTTC.

This rearrangement joins TRBV6-1 to TRBJ1-2; TRBD1 is a possible D gene (5 bases). V was pared by 0 bases and J by 4 bases, with 15 bases between. The CDR3 is 16 amino acids. Germline-derived CDR1 and CDR2 are MNHNS and SASEGT. The CDR3 DNA sequence: TGTGCCAGCAGTGAAGCGGGAGGGCCCGGGGGCTATGGCTACACCTTC. Translation gives CASSEAGGPGGYGYTF.

This rearrangement joins TRBV19 to TRBJ2-7; TRBD2 aligns across 13 bases. The CDR3 length is 18 residues. Germline values: CDR1 LNHDA, CDR2 SQIVND (reference sequence). V lost 5 bases, J lost 3 bases, and 13 bases stayed unmatched. The CDR3 DNA follows: TGTGCCAGTAGTTCCCAACTAGCGGGAGGGCCTGTTAGCTACGAGCAGTACTTC. Its protein is CASSSQLAGGPVSYEQYF.

CDR3 DNA sequence: TGTGCCAGGCGTGGGCAGGGTGAGACTGAAGCTTTCTTT. Translation gives CARRGQGETEAFF. The V gene is TRBV12-3 or TRBV12-4, the J gene TRBJ1-1; a weak D match, TRBD1 (5 bases). V lost 9 bases and J 5 bases, leaving 16 bases between the germline ends. The CDR3 runs to 13 residues.

The gene calls are TRBV6-5 and TRBJ2-2, with a weak D call TRBD2 (5 bases). This CDR3 comprises 13 residues. Deletions cut 2 bases from V and 6 bases from J, with 7 bases between. CDR1 is MNHEY, CDR2 SVGAGI, per germline. The CDR3 DNA follows: TGTGCCAGCAGTTACCGGGGTGCCGGGGAGCTGTTTTTT. Translating it yields CASSYRGAGELFF.

This clone has only a few counts. This chain connects TRBV6-6 to TRBJ1-4, with D tentatively TRBD1 (6 bases). Germline V gene data show CDR1 as MNHNY and CDR2 as SVGAGI (reference sequence). Between the trimmed V and J ends, which lost 5 bases and 3 bases, there was a span of 22 bases. The CDR3 has 18 amino acids. As DNA, the CDR3 is TGTGCCAGCAGTCCCCGCCGAAGGGGGATCGGTGCTAATGAAAAACTGTTTTTT. Its protein is CASSPRRRGIGANEKLFF.

The rearrangement uses TRBV27 and TRBJ1-1, with D hard to call. Germline CDR1 and CDR2: MNHEY and SMNVEV (reference sequence). Trimming removed 5 bases at V and 0 bases at J, with 7 bases between. The CDR3 contains 13 residues. CDR3 region: CASSNGMNTEAFF. In DNA, the CDR3 is TGTGCCAGCAGTAATGGCATGAACACTGAAGCTTTCTTT.

V and J are TRBV19 and TRBJ2-3, with D possibly TRBD2 on 5 matching bases. V lost 4 bases, J lost 6 bases, and 14 bases lay in between. The germline V gene has CDR1 LNHDA and CDR2 SQIVND (reference sequence). CDR3 size: 14 residues. CDR3 loop: CASSRGADLDTQYF. In DNA form, the CDR3 reads TGTGCCAGTAGTAGAGGAGCGGACCTCGATACGCAGTATTTT.

The chain carries TRBV5-1 and TRBJ1-4, with 7 bases aligning to TRBD1. V lost 3 bases to trimming and J lost 7 bases; unmatched junction nucleotides: 9. The germline gives CDR1 SGHRS, CDR2 YFSETQ. The CDR3 loop spans 15 amino acids. CDR3 residues: CASSSSGTVSEKLFF. The CDR3 DNA follows: TGCGCCAGCAGCTCCTCTGGGACAGTAAGTGAAAAACTGTTTTTT.

The genes are TRBV28 and TRBJ1-5, with D perhaps TRBD1 (6 bases). Per the germline V gene, CDR1 is MDHEN and CDR2 is SYDVKM. Trimming pared 3 bases from V and 6 bases from J, leaving 12 bases between. CDR3 length: 14 residues. The CDR3, as DNA: TGTGCCAGCAGTTTCCACCAGGGGACTCAGCCCCAGCATTTT. This gives the protein CASSFHQGTQPQHF.

The genes are TRBV3-1 (or the pseudogene TRBV3-2) and TRBJ1-1; D not certain. CDR3 length: 17 residues. Per germline, CDR1 LGHDT and CDR2 YNNKEL (reference sequence). Between the trimmed V and J ends, which lost 4 bases and 1 base, there was a span of 19 bases. CDR3 nucleotides: TGTGCCAGCAGCCTAAGGGTTCAACGGGAAAAGAACACTGAAGCTTTCTTT. Its protein product is CASSLRVQREKNTEAFF.

This clone appeared a single time. The rearrangement links TRBV5-1 to TRBJ2-7; D might be TRBD2 (6 bases). V lost 5 bases and J 6 bases, leaving 24 bases between the germline ends. Per the germline V gene, CDR1 is SGHRS and CDR2 is YFSETQ. The CDR3 totals 16 residues. CDR3 protein: CASRKLATRGFGEQYF. In nucleotides, the CDR3 is TGCGCCAGCAGGAAACTGGCCACCCGGGGGTTCGGCGAGCAGTACTTC. Using reference TRBV5-1 and TRBJ2-7 for the parts outside the CDR3, the full variable domain is KAGVTQTPRYLIKTRGQQVTLSCSPISGHRSVSWYQQTPGQGLQFLFEYFSETQRNKGNFPGRFSGRQFSNSRSEMNVSTLELGDSALYLCASRKLATRGFGEQYFGPGTRLTVT.

The V call is TRBV7-9, the J call TRBJ2-7; D is perhaps TRBD2 (5 bases). This CDR3 has 14 residues. Germline V gives CDR1 SEHNR, CDR2 FQNEAQ (reference sequence). Trimming removed 5 bases from V and 2 bases from J, with 13 bases in between. CDR3 in amino acids: CASSPAGLTYEQYF. The CDR3 region has the DNA TGTGCCAGCAGCCCGGCGGGCCTTACCTACGAGCAGTACTTC.

The rearrangement joins TRBV5-1 to TRBJ2-3, with TRBD2 matching 7 bases. CDR1 and CDR2 from the germline V gene are SGHRS and YFSETQ. CDR3 length: 14 residues. V lost 5 bases, J lost 5 bases, and 8 bases stayed unmatched. The CDR3 reads CASSKAGAGDTQYF. As DNA, the CDR3 is TGCGCCAGCAGTAAGGCGGGAGCGGGAGATACGCAGTATTTT. The whole variable domain, remainder taken from reference TRBV5-1 and TRBJ2-3, is KAGVTQTPRYLIKTRGQQVTLSCSPISGHRSVSWYQQTPGQGLQFLFEYFSETQRNKGNFPGRFSGRQFSNSRSEMNVSTLELGDSALYLCASSKAGAGDTQYFGPGTRLTVL.

The rearrangement joins TRBV25-1 to TRBJ2-1; TRBD2 is a possible D gene (6 bases). Germline-derived CDR1 and CDR2 are MGHDK and SYGVNS. V shed 0 bases and J shed 10 bases, with 19 bases lying between them. CDR3 length equals 16 residues. CDR3 protein: CASSEYSGAPRLEQFF. CDR3 nucleotide sequence: TGTGCCAGCAGTGAATATAGCGGCGCCCCCAGGCTGGAGCAGTTCTTC.

In nucleotides, the CDR3 is TGTGCCTGGAGTGTACAGGGACTCGGGAGGAATCAGCCCCAGCATTTT. Translation: CAWSVQGLGRNQPQHF. The chain combines TRBV30 with TRBJ1-5; D may be TRBD1 (6 bases). Trimming shortened V by 0 bases and J by 4 bases, and 16 bases separated the two germline ends. The CDR3 is 16 residues long. From germline, CDR1 is GTSNPN and CDR2 SVGIG (reference sequence).

This chain links TRBV12-3 or TRBV12-4 with TRBJ1-2, with TRBD1 as a possible D gene (5 bases). V was cut by 6 bases and J by 5 bases, with 13 bases left in between. The CDR3 contains 13 residues. In nucleotides, the CDR3 is TGTGCCAGCAGCTCCGGGACTGAATATGGCTACACCTTC. This sequence encodes CASSSGTEYGYTF.

This sequence joins TRBV19 and TRBJ2-7; 7 nucleotides align to TRBD1. CDR3 size: 14 residues. J lost 2 bases, V lost 5 bases, and 6 bases had no gene match. Per germline, CDR1 LNHDA and CDR2 SQIVND (reference sequence). CDR3 nucleotide sequence: TGTGCCAGTAGTGCTCGACAGGGTCCCTACGAGCAGTACTTC. It translates to CASSARQGPYEQYF.

The chain joins TRBV30 to TRBJ1-1, with D maybe TRBD1 (5 bases). CDR3 length: 14 amino acids. V lost 2 bases, J lost 10 bases, and 20 bases lay in between. Germline values: CDR1 GTSNPN, CDR2 SVGIG (reference sequence). The CDR3 DNA reads TGTGCCTGGAGTCACGGAGGGGCCAGCCTCGGAGCTTTCTTT. The encoded protein is CAWSHGGASLGAFF.

This clone has at least ten counts. The chain recombines TRBV6-4 with TRBJ2-1; 12 bases fit TRBD2. In germline, CDR1 is MRHNA, CDR2 SNTAGT. CDR3 size: 15 residues. Trimming at V came to 0 bases and at J to 6 bases, leaving 0 bases not matched to a gene. CDR3: CASSDSTSGSNEQFF. CDR3 nucleotides: TGTGCCAGCAGTGACTCGACTAGCGGGAGCAATGAGCAGTTCTTC.

The CDR3 loop is CAGRQRLNTEAFF. The CDR3 DNA reads TGTGCCGGCAGACAGCGACTGAACACTGAAGCTTTCTTT. This chain links TRBV30 with TRBJ1-1; tentatively, D is TRBD1 (5 bases). Trimming stripped 8 bases from V and 0 bases from J, with 13 bases between. Germline CDR1 GTSNPN, CDR2 SVGIG (reference sequence). The CDR3 totals 13 residues.

The chain links TRBV11-3 to TRBJ2-1, with TRBD2 identical over 7 bases. With V trimmed by 5 bases and J by 7 bases, 11 bases remained unmatched. CDR1 is SGHNT and CDR2 is YENEEA in the germline V gene. The CDR3 totals 15 residues. CDR3 bases: TGTGCCAGCAGCCCATGGGGGGGTATAAGTAATGAGCAGTTCTTC. Translated: CASSPWGGISNEQFF.

The V gene is TRBV27, the J gene TRBJ2-1, with 10 positions matching TRBD2. The germline V gene encodes CDR1 MNHEY and CDR2 SMNVEV (reference sequence). With V trimmed by 5 bases and J by 3 bases, 19 bases remained unmatched. This CDR3 is built from 20 residues. The CDR3 loop is CASSPFGIAGGFRGYNEQFF. CDR3 in DNA: TGTGCCAGCAGTCCCTTTGGTATAGCGGGGGGCTTCAGAGGCTACAATGAGCAGTTCTTC.

A single count supports this clone. The V and J genes are TRBV18 and TRBJ1-2, with D maybe TRBD1 (5 bases). Trimming removed 4 bases at V and 4 bases at J, with 13 bases between. The germline CDR1 and CDR2 sequences are KGHSH and LQKENI. The length of the CDR3 is 14 residues. CDR3 protein: CASSQEQDRYGYTF. The CDR3, as DNA: TGTGCCAGCTCACAGGAACAGGACCGCTATGGCTACACCTTC.